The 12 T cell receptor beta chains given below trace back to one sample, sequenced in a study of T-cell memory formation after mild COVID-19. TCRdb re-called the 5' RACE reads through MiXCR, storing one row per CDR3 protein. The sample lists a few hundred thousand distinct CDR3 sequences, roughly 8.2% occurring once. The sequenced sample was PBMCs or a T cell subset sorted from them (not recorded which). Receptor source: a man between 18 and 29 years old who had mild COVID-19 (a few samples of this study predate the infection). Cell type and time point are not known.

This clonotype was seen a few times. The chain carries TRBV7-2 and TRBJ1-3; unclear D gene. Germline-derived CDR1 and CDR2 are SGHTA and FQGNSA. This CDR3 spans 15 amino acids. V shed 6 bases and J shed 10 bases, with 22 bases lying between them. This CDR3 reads CASSPRSAPKGTIYF. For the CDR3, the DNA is TGTGCCAGCAGTCCCCGGTCGGCTCCTAAAGGGACCATATATTTT. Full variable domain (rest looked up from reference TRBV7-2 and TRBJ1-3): GAGVSQSPSNKVTEKGKDVELRCDPISGHTALYWYRQSLGQGLEFLIYFQGNSAPDKSGLPSDRFSAERTGGSVSTLTIQRTQQEDSAVYLCASSPRSAPKGTIYFGEGSWLTVV.

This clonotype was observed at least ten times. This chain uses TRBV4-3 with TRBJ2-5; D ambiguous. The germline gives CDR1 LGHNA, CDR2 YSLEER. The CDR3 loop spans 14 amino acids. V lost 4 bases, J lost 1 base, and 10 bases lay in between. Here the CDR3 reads CASSRSIIQETQYF. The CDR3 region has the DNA TGCGCCAGCAGCCGCTCGATAATCCAAGAGACCCAGTACTTC.

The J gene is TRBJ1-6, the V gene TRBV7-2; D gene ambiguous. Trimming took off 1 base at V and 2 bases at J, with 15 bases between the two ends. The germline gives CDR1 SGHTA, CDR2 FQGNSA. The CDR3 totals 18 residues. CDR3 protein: CASSLVGSRKTYNSPLHF. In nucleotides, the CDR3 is TGTGCCAGCAGCTTAGTTGGCAGCCGTAAAACCTATAATTCACCCCTCCACTTT. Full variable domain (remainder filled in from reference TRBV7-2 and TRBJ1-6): GAGVSQSPSNKVTEKGKDVELRCDPISGHTALYWYRQSLGQGLEFLIYFQGNSAPDKSGLPSDRFSAERTGGSVSTLTIQRTQQEDSAVYLCASSLVGSRKTYNSPLHFGNGTRLTVT.

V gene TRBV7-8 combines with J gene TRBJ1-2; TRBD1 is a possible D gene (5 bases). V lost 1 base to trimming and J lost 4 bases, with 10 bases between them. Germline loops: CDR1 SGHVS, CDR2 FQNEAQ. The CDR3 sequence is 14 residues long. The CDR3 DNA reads TGTGCCAGCAGCTTAGGTCCGAGGGGCTATGGCTACACCTTC. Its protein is CASSLGPRGYGYTF.

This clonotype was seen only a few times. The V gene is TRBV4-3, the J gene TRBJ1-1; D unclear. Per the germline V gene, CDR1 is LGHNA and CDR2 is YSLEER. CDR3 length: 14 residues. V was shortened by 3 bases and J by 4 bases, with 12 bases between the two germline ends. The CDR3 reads CASSQALAATEAFF. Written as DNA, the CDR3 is TGCGCCAGCAGCCAGGCCCTCGCGGCCACTGAAGCTTTCTTT.

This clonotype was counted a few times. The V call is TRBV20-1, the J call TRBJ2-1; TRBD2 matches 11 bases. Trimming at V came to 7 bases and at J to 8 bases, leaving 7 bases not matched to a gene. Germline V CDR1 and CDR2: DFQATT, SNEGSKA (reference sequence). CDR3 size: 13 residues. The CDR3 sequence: CSVPGLAVYEQFF. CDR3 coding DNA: TGCAGTGTCCCGGGACTAGCGGTCTATGAGCAGTTCTTC.

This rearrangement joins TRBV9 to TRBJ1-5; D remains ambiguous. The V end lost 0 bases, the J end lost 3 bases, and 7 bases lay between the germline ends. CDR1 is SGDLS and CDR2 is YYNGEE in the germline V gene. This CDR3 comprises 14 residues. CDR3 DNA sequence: TGTGCCAGCAGCGTAGGAGAACTCAATCAGCCCCAGCATTTT. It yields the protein CASSVGELNQPQHF.

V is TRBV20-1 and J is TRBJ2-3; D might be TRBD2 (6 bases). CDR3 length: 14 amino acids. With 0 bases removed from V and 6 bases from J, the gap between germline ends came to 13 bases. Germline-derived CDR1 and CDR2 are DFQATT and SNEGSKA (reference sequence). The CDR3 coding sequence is TGCAGTGCTAGAGATGGGGGGATGGGGGATACGCAGTATTTT. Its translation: CSARDGGMGDTQYF.

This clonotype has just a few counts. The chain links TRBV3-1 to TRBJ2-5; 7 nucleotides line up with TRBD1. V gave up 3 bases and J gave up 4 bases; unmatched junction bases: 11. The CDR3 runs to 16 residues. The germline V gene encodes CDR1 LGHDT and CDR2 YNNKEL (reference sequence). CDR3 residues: CASSQGLTGRAETQYF. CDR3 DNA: TGTGCCAGCAGCCAGGGCCTGACAGGGCGCGCAGAGACCCAGTACTTC.

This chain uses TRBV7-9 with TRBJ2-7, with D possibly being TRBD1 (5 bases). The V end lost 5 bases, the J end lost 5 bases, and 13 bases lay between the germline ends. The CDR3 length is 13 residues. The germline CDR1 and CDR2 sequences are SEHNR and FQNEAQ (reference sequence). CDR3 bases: TGTGCCAGCAGCATCTCAGGGCTTAACGAGCAGTACGTC. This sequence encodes CASSISGLNEQYV.

CDR3 sequence (DNA): TGTGCCAGCAGCTTGGACTCAGAGGACTCCTTCCAAGAGACCCAGTACTTC. Translated: CASSLDSEDSFQETQYF. The chain uses TRBV5-5 and TRBJ2-5, with D perhaps matching TRBD2 (5 bases). Germline CDR1 is SGHKS and CDR2 is YYEKEE (reference sequence). The CDR3 consists of 17 residues. Deletions cut 0 bases from V and 1 base from J, with 16 bases between.

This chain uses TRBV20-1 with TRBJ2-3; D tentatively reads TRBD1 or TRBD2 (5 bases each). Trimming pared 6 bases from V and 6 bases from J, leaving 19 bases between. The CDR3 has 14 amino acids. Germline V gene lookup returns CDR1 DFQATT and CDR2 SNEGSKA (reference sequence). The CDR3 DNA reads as TGCAGTGCAACCGGGACGGATTTTTCGGATACGCAGTATTTT. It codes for CSATGTDFSDTQYF.